The 28 T cell receptor beta chains below all came from one sample that was sequenced in a study of OX40 agonist ivuxolimab in advanced cancers. Receptor amplification or capture employed the immunoSEQ multiplex PCR assay. TCRdb carries this immuneACCESS record with in-frame sequences only. Its versions omit some clonotypes, under half of them owing to an unresolved V gene in the studies checked, with the rest unexplained. Counted in this sample were approximately 90,000 clones; about 87% of them appeared once. Together, the top ten hold less than 1% of the sample. Sample: CD4+ or CD8+ T cells sorted from blood, taken in a trial of the OX40 agonist ivuxolimab. The receptors here all came from an adult with an advanced solid tumor such as melanoma, head and neck, liver or kidney cancer.

The rearrangement joins TRBV5-4 to TRBJ1-6; TRBD1 agrees at 9 bases. Germline trimming cut 3 bases from V and 7 bases from J; bases unmatched to any gene: 8. This CDR3 is 16 amino acids long. Per germline, CDR1 SGHNT and CDR2 YYREEE (reference sequence). CDR3 amino acids: CASSSMTGGRNSPLHF. CDR3 coding DNA: TGTGCCAGCAGCTCCATGACAGGGGGGCGAAATTCACCCCTCCACTTT.

The chain couples TRBV7-2 to TRBJ2-1; 7 bases map to TRBD2. Trimming at V came to 5 bases and at J to 10 bases, leaving 14 bases not matched to a gene. CDR1 SGHTA and CDR2 FQGNSA come from the germline V gene. CDR3 length equals 15 residues. The CDR3 loop reads CASSGPGLVKGEQFF. DNA for the CDR3: TGTGCCAGCAGCGGGCCAGGACTAGTAAAAGGAGAGCAGTTCTTC.

V and J are TRBV6-1 and TRBJ1-1; D gene uncertain. V lost 8 bases and J 3 bases, leaving 7 bases between the germline ends. The CDR3 sequence is 11 residues long. CDR1 MNHNS and CDR2 SASEGT come from the germline V gene. In nucleotides, the CDR3 is TGTGCCAGCCTTGGAGACACTGAAGCTTTCTTT. Translating it yields CASLGDTEAFF.

About this clone itself: Distinct nucleotide sequences in the sample also encode this CDR3. The CDR3 loop reads CASSLQGNTEAFF. CDR3 DNA sequence: TGTGCCAGCAGCTTACAGGGGAACACTGAAGCTTTCTTT. This chain joins TRBV7-2 and TRBJ1-1; weak D call: TRBD1 (5 bases). The CDR3 totals 13 residues. Trimming left V 2 bases short and J 1 base short, with 5 bases between. The V gene's germline CDR1 is SGHTA and CDR2 FQGNSA.

CDR3 coding DNA: TGCGCCAGCAGCTCGGGAGCGGGACAGATTAATTCACCCCTCCACTTT. Translation gives CASSSGAGQINSPLHF. This chain links TRBV5-1 with TRBJ1-6; 7 bases are a match to TRBD1. CDR3 size: 16 residues. J was trimmed by 6 bases and V by 3 bases; bases with no gene match: 9. Germline V lookup: CDR1 SGHRS, CDR2 YFSETQ.

The chain links TRBV28 to TRBJ2-7, with unresolved D. The germline V gene has CDR1 MDHEN and CDR2 SYDVKM. Trimming took off 2 bases at V and 6 bases at J, with 11 bases between the two ends. This CDR3 has 13 amino acids. CDR3 in DNA: TGTGCCAGCAGTTTAGATGGGGTCCGCGAGCAGTACTTC. It is translated as CASSLDGVREQYF.

V gene TRBV25-1 combines with J gene TRBJ2-7; TRBD1 matches at 8 bases. The V segment lost 3 bases and the J segment 6 bases; nucleotides outside the gene matches: 7. From germline, CDR1 is MGHDK and CDR2 SYGVNS. CDR3 length: 14 amino acids. The CDR3, as DNA: TGTGCCAGCAGTGATTGGACAGGGCGAGCCGAGCAGTACTTC. Translation: CASSDWTGRAEQYF.

The V gene is TRBV13, the J gene TRBJ2-2, with 7 bases identical to TRBD1. The trim removed 5 bases at V and 5 bases at J, leaving 5 bases unmatched. The CDR3 is 14 residues long. Germline lookup yields CDR1 PRHDT and CDR2 FYEKMQ (reference sequence). The CDR3 DNA follows: TGTGCCAGCAGCCTAGAGACAGGGACCGGGGAGCTGTTTTTT. It yields the protein CASSLETGTGELFF.

The gene calls are TRBV7-2 and TRBJ2-3; 12 bases agree with TRBD2. This CDR3 spans 15 amino acids. Germline V lookup: CDR1 SGHTA, CDR2 FQGNSA. Trimming at V came to 8 bases and at J to 4 bases, leaving 7 bases not matched to a gene. CDR3 loop: CASALLAGGADTQYF. The CDR3 DNA follows: TGTGCCAGCGCCCTTCTAGCGGGGGGGGCAGATACGCAGTATTTT.

The chain combines TRBV18 with TRBJ1-1, with unresolved D. The CDR3 is 13 residues long. The germline V and J ends were trimmed by 4 bases and 0 bases, with 6 bases remaining between them. CDR1 is KGHSH and CDR2 is LQKENI in the germline V gene. CDR3 amino acids: CASSQIMNTEAFF. DNA for the CDR3: TGTGCCAGCTCACAGATTATGAACACTGAAGCTTTCTTT.

This rearrangement joins TRBV18 to TRBJ2-7; 7 bases fit TRBD1. The V and J ends lost 6 bases and 4 bases, in that order; junction bases with no gene match: 9. This CDR3 region has 14 residues. CDR1 and CDR2 (germline): KGHSH, LQKENI. The CDR3 reads CASSSGTAFYEQYF. The DNA of the CDR3 is TGTGCCAGCTCTTCCGGGACAGCTTTTTACGAGCAGTACTTC. Complete variable domain (other parts from reference TRBV18 and TRBJ2-7): NAGVMQNPRHLVRRRGQEARLRCSPMKGHSHVYWYRQLPEEGLKFMVYLQKENIIDESGMPKERFSAEFPKEGPSILRIQQVVRGDSAAYFCASSSGTAFYEQYFGPGTRLTVT.

V gene TRBV14 combines with J gene TRBJ2-3; 7 bases fit TRBD1. The germline V gene encodes CDR1 SGHDN and CDR2 FVKESK. J gave up 2 bases and V 4 bases, and 9 bases lay outside the gene matches. This CDR3 contains 16 residues. The CDR3 DNA reads TGTGCCAGCAGCCGGACGTGGGGACAGACCACAGATACGCAGTATTTT. Protein: CASSRTWGQTTDTQYF.

This chain uses TRBV28 with TRBJ2-5; 9 bases are a match to TRBD2. J lost 3 bases, V lost 6 bases, and 8 bases had no gene match. The CDR3 is 15 amino acids. Germline V lookup: CDR1 MDHEN, CDR2 SYDVKM. The chain's CDR3 is CASRGGGGEKETQYF. CDR3 bases: TGTGCCAGCAGAGGAGGCGGGGGGGAGAAAGAGACCCAGTACTTC.

The chain uses TRBV6-5 and TRBJ2-3; 10 bases match TRBD2. The trim removed 5 bases at V and 1 base at J, leaving 3 bases unmatched. The CDR3 length is 15 residues. CDR1 is MNHEY, CDR2 SVGAGI, per germline. The CDR3 here is CASSRTSGGTDTQYF. Written as DNA, the CDR3 is TGTGCCAGCAGTCGCACTAGCGGGGGCACAGATACGCAGTATTTT.

The chain uses TRBV19 and TRBJ2-1; 10 nucleotides line up with TRBD2. The germline gives CDR1 LNHDA, CDR2 SQIVND (reference sequence). V lost 3 bases to trimming and J lost 9 bases; unmatched junction nucleotides: 11. The CDR3 totals 16 residues. The chain's CDR3 is CASSIPSGGARREQFF. CDR3 DNA sequence: TGTGCCAGTAGTATCCCGAGCGGGGGGGCCCGGCGTGAGCAGTTCTTC.

This clone is a singleton in its sample. The chain recombines TRBV6-6 with TRBJ1-5; 8 nucleotides match TRBD1. Germline CDR1 MNHNY, CDR2 SVGAGI (reference sequence). The CDR3 is made up of 16 amino acids. V was clipped by 4 bases and J by 6 bases; unmatched bases: 11. CDR3 DNA: TGTGCCAGCAGTTCTGATCAGGGGGCGAGCGGTCAGCCCCAGCATTTT. It specifies CASSSDQGASGQPQHF.

The J gene is TRBJ2-3, the V gene TRBV7-2, with D uncertain. Deletions cut 5 bases from V and 3 bases from J, with 12 bases between. Germline CDR1 is SGHTA and CDR2 is FQGNSA. This CDR3 has 14 residues. CDR3 sequence (DNA): TGTGCCAGCAGCCGGCCGCCGATGACAGATACGCAGTATTTT. Amino acids: CASSRPPMTDTQYF.

The rearrangement joins TRBV15 to TRBJ2-4, with TRBD1 matching over 10 bases. CDR3 length: 19 amino acids. V lost 0 bases to trimming and J lost 7 bases; unmatched junction nucleotides: 15. The V gene's germline CDR1 is LNHNV and CDR2 YYDKDF (reference sequence). The CDR3 region has the DNA TGTGCCACCAGCAGAGAGAACATTGGGGACAGGGGATTAAAGAACATTCAGTACTTC. Protein: CATSRENIGDRGLKNIQYF.

V usage is TRBV28 and J usage is TRBJ1-5, with a weak D call TRBD1 (5 bases). The CDR3 contains 16 residues. CDR1 is MDHEN and CDR2 is SYDVKM in the germline V gene. V was pared by 6 bases and J by 4 bases, with 19 bases between. The DNA of the CDR3 is TGTGCCAGCAGCCCAACGGCGGCGGGGGTTAATCAGCCCCAGCATTTT. It is translated as CASSPTAAGVNQPQHF.

The genes are TRBV7-9 and TRBJ2-7; 8 positions agree with TRBD2. CDR3 length: 15 amino acids. CDR1 and CDR2 (germline): SEHNR, FQNEAQ (reference sequence). V was pared by 10 bases and J by 0 bases, with 11 bases of the junction left unmatched. CDR3 in amino acids: CATGFIAGSSYEQYF. The CDR3 nucleotides are TGTGCCACCGGGTTTATAGCGGGGAGCTCCTACGAGCAGTACTTC.

The V gene is TRBV5-6, the J gene TRBJ2-6; 8 bases align to TRBD1. The V and J ends lost 3 bases and 0 bases, in that order; junction bases with no gene match: 5. CDR1 and CDR2 (germline): SGHDT, YYEEEE. The CDR3 totals 17 residues. The CDR3 region is CASSSGQGLSGANVLTF. CDR3 bases: TGTGCCAGCAGCTCCGGACAGGGACTCTCTGGGGCCAACGTCCTGACTTTC.

The chain has TRBV11-3 and TRBJ2-5, with D tentatively TRBD2 (5 bases). This CDR3 is built from 15 residues. The germline V gene encodes CDR1 SGHNT and CDR2 YENEEA. V dropped 1 base and J dropped 2 bases, with 11 bases sitting between them. The CDR3 loop reads CASSLGLRGQETQYF. CDR3 sequence (DNA): TGTGCCAGCAGCTTAGGACTACGTGGACAAGAGACCCAGTACTTC.

The chain has TRBV28 and TRBJ2-7, with 10 bases lining up with TRBD1. CDR1 and CDR2 from the germline V gene are MDHEN and SYDVKM. V shed 5 bases and J 4 bases; nucleotides not matched to a gene: 5. This CDR3 contains 14 residues. The CDR3 protein is CASSETGGYYEQYF. The CDR3 region has the DNA TGTGCCAGCAGTGAGACAGGGGGCTATTACGAGCAGTACTTC.

This rearrangement joins TRBV5-5 to TRBJ2-1, with D unclear. The CDR3 sequence is 13 residues long. Trimming stripped 0 bases from V and 8 bases from J, with 9 bases between. The germline V gene encodes CDR1 SGHKS and CDR2 YYEKEE (reference sequence). CDR3 sequence reads: CASSLVGNHEQFF. In nucleotides, the CDR3 is TGTGCCAGCAGCTTGGTAGGGAACCATGAGCAGTTCTTC.

The chain employs TRBV6-6 and TRBJ2-1, with a possible D match to TRBD1 (6 bases). In germline, CDR1 is MNHNY, CDR2 SVGAGI (reference sequence). V was pared by 7 bases and J by 3 bases, with 19 bases between. The CDR3 has 16 residues. The CDR3 nucleotides read TGTGCCAGCATGCAAGAAGTAGGACAGTTCTACAATGAGCAGTTCTTC. This encodes CASMQEVGQFYNEQFF.

The chain uses TRBV18 and TRBJ1-2; weak D call: TRBD1 (5 bases). Germline loops: CDR1 KGHSH, CDR2 LQKENI. V lost 3 bases, J lost 3 bases, and 8 bases lay in between. The CDR3 length is 13 residues. The DNA for the CDR3 is TGTGCCAGCTCACCGGGACGGCACTATGGCTACACCTTC. It translates to CASSPGRHYGYTF.

For the CDR3, the DNA is TGCAGCGGTGGGACAGGGGGCTTTGGCTACACCTTC. Its protein product is CSGGTGGFGYTF. The chain carries TRBV29-1 and TRBJ1-2, with 12 bases identical to TRBD1. V gave up 7 bases and J gave up 7 bases; unmatched junction bases: 4. This CDR3 has 12 residues. CDR1 and CDR2 (germline): SQVTM, ANQGSEA.

The chain carries TRBV9 and TRBJ2-5, with 9 bases aligning to TRBD2. There are 15 residues in the CDR3. V lost 6 bases and J lost 4; bases outside the gene matches: 10. Germline CDR1 and CDR2: SGDLS and YYNGEE. CDR3 nucleotides: TGTGCCAGCACTCGCCGCGGGGGGGCCGTAGAGACCCAGTACTTC. Protein: CASTRRGGAVETQYF.